This T cell receptor beta chain appears in the sequencing data of a study of radiotherapy plus CTLA-4 blockade in lung cancer. Study details: Objective responses were recorded in roughly 20% of patients, with disease control recorded in about 33%.

Study-level results: Some TCR clones had been derived from tumors. These clones expanded in peripheral blood after radiotherapy plus ipilimumab.

V was pared by 5 bases and J by 5 bases, with 8 bases of the junction left unmatched. Germline V gene sequence: CDR1 SGHVS, CDR2 FQNEAQ. The CDR3 has 15 residues. As regards this clone: What it binds is not known.

Assay: immunoSEQ multiplex PCR; the TCRdb copy retains only in-frame clones and omits some. The sample consists of roughly 59,000 clones, about 70% of them appearing once. J is TRBJ2-3 and V is TRBV7-8, with TRBD2 identical over 9 bases. The clonotype originates from a human donor with non-small cell lung cancer whose response to radiotherapy plus ipilimumab could not be evaluated. This sample comprised peripheral blood, obtained from a patient treated with radiotherapy plus ipilimumab. This CDR3 is CASSGLAGIGDTQYF. Written as DNA, the CDR3 is TGTGCCAGCAGCGGGCTAGCGGGGATCGGAGATACGCAGTATTTT.